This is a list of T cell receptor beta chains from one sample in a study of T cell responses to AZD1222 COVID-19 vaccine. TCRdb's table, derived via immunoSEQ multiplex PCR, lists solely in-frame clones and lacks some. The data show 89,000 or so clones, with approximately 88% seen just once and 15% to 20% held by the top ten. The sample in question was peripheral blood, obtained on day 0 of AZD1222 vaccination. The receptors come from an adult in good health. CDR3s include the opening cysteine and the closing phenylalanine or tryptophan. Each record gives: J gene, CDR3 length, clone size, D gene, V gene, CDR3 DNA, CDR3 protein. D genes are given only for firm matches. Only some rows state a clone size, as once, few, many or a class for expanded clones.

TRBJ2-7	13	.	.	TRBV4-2	TGTGCCAGCAGCCAAGGGCACTCCTACGAGCAGTACTTC	CASSQGHSYEQYF
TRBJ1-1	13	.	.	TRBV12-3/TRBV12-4	TGTGCCAGCTTATTCACAGAGAACACTGAAGCTTTCTTT	CASLFTENTEAFF
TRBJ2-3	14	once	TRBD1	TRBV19	TGTGCCAGTCATACGGGACAGGGCACAGATACGCAGTATTTT	CASHTGQGTDTQYF
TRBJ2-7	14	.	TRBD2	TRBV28	TGTGCCAGCAGCCCCCTAGCGGGAGGTTACGAGCAGTACTTC	CASSPLAGGYEQYF
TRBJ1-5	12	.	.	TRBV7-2	TGTGCCAGCAGTCCTCAGGGCCAGCCCCAGCATTTT	CASSPQGQPQHF
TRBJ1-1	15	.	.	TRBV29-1	TGCAGCGTTGATAGGGGCATAACTATGAACACTGAAGCTTTCTTT	CSVDRGITMNTEAFF
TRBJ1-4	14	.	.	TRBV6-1	TGTGCCAGCAGTGAAGACCCCATATCGGGGGAACTGTTTTTT	CASSEDPISGELFF
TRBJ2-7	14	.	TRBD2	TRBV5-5	TGTGCCAGCAGCTTGGGGACTAGGTCCTACGAGCAGTACTTC	CASSLGTRSYEQYF
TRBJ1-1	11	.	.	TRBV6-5	TGTGCCAGCAGTACTACTGTTGAAGCTTTCTTT	CASSTTVEAFF
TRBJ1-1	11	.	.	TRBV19	TGTGCCAGTAGTTTAAACACTGAAGCTTTCTTT	CASSLNTEAFF
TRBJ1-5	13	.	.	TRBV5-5	TGTGCCAGCAGGTGGGGGCCTAATCAGCCCCAGCATTTT	CASRWGPNQPQHF
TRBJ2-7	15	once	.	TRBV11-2	TGTGCCAGCAGCCGCCGGGACCCGGCACTAGGGGAGCAGTACTTC	CASSRRDPALGEQYF
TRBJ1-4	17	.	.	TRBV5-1	TGCGCCAGCAGCAAAACCTACAGGGTTTCGACTAATGAAAAACTGTTTTTT	CASSKTYRVSTNEKLFF
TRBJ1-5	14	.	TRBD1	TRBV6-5	TGTGCCAGCTTACCAGGGGGCTTGGTTCAGCCCCAGCATTTT	CASLPGGLVQPQHF
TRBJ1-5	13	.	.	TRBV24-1	TGTGCCACCAGTGGGACGGGGTCGGAGCCCCAGCATTTT	CATSGTGSEPQHF
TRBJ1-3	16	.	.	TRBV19	TGTGCCAGTAGTATGTCAGGGGCGCATACTGGAAACACCATATATTTT	CASSMSGAHTGNTIYF
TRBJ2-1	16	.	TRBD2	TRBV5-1	TGCGCCAGCGGCACTAGCGGGCTTAGCTCCTACAATGAGCAGTTCTTC	CASGTSGLSSYNEQFF
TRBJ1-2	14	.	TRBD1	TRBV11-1	TGTGCCAGCAGCCATCTGGCAGGGGGTTATGGCTACACCTTC	CASSHLAGGYGYTF
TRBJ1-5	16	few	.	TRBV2	TGTGCCACCTCGACTCCAAGGGGGGGTAAGAGTCAGCCCCAGCATTTT	CATSTPRGGKSQPQHF
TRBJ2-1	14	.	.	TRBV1	TGCACCACCTTCGGCGTCAGCTCCTACAATGAGCAGTTCTTC	CTTFGVSSYNEQFF